Sequencing of this T cell receptor beta chain was carried out in a study of shared T cell receptors in the human thymus. The protocol was immunoSEQ multiplex PCR, while the TCRdb copy is restricted to in-frame clones and leaves out a portion. The table has hundreds of thousands of clones, around 87% seen once. With V trimmed by 4 bases and J by 7 bases, 14 bases remained unmatched. This CDR3 contains 16 residues. Germline V gene data show CDR1 as SGHRS and CDR2 as YFSETQ. A further study also used this sample, focusing on human thymus T cells. That work adds: Having corrective surgery for congenital heart defects, healthy Finnish infants were the ones who donated. During corrective heart surgery, resections were taken, and the thymus tissue came from them. V and J genes seemed to be used with bias in thymic and blood repertoires. Thymic repertoires from unrelated individuals overlapped highly, related research reported.

This rearrangement joins TRBV5-1 to TRBJ1-3; TRBD1 agrees at 7 bases. Specimen: thymocytes. This TCR derives from a boy younger than two with a congenital heart defect. The chain's CDR3 is CASSLQGLRGENTIYF. The CDR3 region has the DNA TGCGCCAGCAGCCTACAGGGGCTTCGGGGTGAGAACACCATATATTTT.